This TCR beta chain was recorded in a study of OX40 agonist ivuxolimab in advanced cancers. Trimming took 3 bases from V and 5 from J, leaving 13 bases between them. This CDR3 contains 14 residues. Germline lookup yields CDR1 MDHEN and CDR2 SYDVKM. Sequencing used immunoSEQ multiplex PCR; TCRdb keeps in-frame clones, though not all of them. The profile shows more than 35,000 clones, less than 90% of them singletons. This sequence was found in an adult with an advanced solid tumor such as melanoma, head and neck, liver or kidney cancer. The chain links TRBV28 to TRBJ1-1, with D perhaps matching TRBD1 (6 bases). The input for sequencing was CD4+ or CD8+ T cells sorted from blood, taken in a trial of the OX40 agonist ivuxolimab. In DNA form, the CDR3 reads TGTGCCAGCAGTTTTAGGGGGTGGAGGACTGAAGCTTTCTTT. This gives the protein CASSFRGWRTEAFF.